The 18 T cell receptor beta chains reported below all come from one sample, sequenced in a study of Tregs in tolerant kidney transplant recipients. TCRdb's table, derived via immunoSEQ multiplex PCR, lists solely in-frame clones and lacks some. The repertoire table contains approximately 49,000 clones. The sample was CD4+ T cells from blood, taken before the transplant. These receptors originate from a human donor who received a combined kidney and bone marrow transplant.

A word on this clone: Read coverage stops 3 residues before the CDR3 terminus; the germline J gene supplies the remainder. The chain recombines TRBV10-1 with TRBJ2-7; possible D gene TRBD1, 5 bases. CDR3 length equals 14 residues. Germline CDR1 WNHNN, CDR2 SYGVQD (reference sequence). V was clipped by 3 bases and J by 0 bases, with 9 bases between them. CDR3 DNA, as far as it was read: TGCGCCAGCAGTGAAGGACACCTCTCCTACGAG. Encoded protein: CASSEGHLSYE. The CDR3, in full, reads CASSEGHLSYEQYF.

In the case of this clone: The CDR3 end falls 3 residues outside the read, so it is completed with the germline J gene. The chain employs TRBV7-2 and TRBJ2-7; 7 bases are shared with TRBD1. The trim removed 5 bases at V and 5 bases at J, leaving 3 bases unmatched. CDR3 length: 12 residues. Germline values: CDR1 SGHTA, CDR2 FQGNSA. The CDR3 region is CASSIDRDEQYF. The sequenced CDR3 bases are TGTGCCAGCAGCATCGACAGGGACGAG.

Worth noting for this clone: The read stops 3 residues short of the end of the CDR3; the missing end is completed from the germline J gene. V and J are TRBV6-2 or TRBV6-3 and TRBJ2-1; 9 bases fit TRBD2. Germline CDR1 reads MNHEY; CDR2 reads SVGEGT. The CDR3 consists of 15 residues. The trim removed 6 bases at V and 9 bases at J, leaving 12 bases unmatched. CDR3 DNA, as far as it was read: TGTGCCAGCAGAGAAAGACTGTTTAGCGGGGGTGAG. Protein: CASRERLFSGGE. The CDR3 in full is CASRERLFSGGEQFF.

CDR3 in amino acids: CSAPAGLAFNEQFF. The sequenced part of the CDR3 DNA is TGCAGTGCCCCGGCGGGACTAGCATTCAATGAG. The rearrangement links TRBV20-1 to TRBJ2-1; 9 bases are a match to TRBD2. Read coverage stops 3 residues before the CDR3 terminus; the germline J gene supplies the remainder. Germline V gene data show CDR1 as DFQATT and CDR2 as SNEGSKA (reference sequence). V lost 6 bases and J lost 6; bases outside the gene matches: 9. The CDR3 has 14 amino acids.

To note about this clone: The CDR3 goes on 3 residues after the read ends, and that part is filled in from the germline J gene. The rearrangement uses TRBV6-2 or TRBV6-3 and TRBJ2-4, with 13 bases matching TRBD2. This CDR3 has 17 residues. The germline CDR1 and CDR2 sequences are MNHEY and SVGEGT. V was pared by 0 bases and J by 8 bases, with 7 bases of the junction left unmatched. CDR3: CASSYSRTSGRWYIQYF. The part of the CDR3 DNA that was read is TGTGCCAGCAGTTACTCTAGGACTAGCGGGAGATGGTACATT.

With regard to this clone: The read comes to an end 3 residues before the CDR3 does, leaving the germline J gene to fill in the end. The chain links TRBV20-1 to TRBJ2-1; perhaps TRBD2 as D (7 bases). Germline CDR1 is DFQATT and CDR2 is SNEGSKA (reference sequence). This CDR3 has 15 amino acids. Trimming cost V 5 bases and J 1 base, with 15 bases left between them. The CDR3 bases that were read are TGCAGTGCTCAGAGGGGGGGGAGATCCTACAATGAG. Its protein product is CSAQRGGRSYNE. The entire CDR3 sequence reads CSAQRGGRSYNEQFF.

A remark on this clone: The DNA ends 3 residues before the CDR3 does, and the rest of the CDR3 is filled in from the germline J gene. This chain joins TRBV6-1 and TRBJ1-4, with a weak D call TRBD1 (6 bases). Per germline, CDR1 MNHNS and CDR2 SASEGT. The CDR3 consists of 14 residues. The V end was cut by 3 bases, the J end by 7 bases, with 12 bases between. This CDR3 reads CASSDRGWGEKLFF. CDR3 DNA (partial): TGTGCCAGCAGTGACAGGGGTTGGGGTGAAAAA.

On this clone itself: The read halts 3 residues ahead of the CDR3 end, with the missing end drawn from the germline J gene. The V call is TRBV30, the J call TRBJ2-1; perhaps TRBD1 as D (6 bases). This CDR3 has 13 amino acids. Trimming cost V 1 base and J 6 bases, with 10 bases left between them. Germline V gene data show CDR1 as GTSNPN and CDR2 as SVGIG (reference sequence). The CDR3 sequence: CAWSGAGANEQFF. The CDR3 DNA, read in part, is TGTGCCTGGAGTGGGGCAGGGGCCAATGAG.

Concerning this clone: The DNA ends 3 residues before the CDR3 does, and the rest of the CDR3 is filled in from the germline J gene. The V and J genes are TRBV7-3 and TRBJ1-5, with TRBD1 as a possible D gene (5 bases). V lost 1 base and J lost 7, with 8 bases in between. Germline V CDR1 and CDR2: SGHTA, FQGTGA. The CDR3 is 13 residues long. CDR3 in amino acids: CASSLIPGQPQHF. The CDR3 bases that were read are TGTGCCAGCAGCTTAATTCCAGGGCAGCCC.

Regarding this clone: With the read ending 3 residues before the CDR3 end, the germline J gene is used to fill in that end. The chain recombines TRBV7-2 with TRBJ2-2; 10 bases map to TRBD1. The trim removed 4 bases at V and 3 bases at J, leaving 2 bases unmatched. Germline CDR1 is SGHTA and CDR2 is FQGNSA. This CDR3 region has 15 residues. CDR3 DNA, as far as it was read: TGTGCCAGCAGCTGGGGACAGGGGTACACCGGGGAG. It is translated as CASSWGQGYTGE. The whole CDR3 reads CASSWGQGYTGELFF.

The CDR3 is CASRLAPSGNEKLFF. The CDR3 bases that were read are TGCGCCAGCAGACTGGCACCTTCAGGCAATGAAAAA. The V and J genes are TRBV5-1 and TRBJ1-4; D remains unclear. The read falls 3 residues short of the CDR3 end, and the missing part is taken from the germline J gene. Between the trimmed V and J ends, which lost 5 bases and 5 bases, there was a span of 16 bases. Germline CDR1 reads SGHRS; CDR2 reads YFSETQ. CDR3 length equals 15 residues.

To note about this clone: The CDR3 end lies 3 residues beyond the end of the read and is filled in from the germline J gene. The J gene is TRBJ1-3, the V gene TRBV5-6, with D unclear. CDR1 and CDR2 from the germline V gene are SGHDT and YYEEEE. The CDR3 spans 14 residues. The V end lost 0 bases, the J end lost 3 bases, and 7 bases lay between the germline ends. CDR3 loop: CASSLEIFGNTIYF. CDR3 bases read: TGTGCCAGCAGCTTGGAAATATTTGGAAACACC.

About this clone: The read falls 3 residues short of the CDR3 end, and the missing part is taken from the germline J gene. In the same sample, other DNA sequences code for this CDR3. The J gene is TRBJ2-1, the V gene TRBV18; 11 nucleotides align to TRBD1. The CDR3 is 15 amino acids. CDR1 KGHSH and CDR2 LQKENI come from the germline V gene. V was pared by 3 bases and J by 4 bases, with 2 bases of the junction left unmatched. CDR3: CASSPGTGGYNEQFF. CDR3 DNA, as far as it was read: TGTGCCAGCTCACCGGGGACAGGGGGATACAATGAG.

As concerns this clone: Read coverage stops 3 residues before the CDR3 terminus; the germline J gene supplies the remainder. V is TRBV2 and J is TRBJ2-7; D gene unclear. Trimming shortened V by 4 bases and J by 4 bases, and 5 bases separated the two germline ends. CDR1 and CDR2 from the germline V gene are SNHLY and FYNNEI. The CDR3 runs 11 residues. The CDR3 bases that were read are TGTGCCAGCAGTGCTAAGTACGAG. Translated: CASSAKYE. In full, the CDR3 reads CASSAKYEQYF.

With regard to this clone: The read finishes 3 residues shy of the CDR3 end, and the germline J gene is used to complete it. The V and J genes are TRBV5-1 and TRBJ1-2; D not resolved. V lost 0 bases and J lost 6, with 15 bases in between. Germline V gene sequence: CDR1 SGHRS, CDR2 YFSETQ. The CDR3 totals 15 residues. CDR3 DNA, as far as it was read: TGCGCCAGCAGCTTGGCCCCAGGTTACTGGGATGGC. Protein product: CASSLAPGYWDG. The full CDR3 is CASSLAPGYWDGYTF.

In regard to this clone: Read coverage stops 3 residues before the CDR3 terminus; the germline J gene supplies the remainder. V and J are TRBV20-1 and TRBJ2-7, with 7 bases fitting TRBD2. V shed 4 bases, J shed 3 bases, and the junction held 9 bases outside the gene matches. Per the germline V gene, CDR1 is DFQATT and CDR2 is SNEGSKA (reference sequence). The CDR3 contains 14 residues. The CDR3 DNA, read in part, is TGCAGTGCTATTGAGAGCGGGAATATCTACGAG. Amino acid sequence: CSAIESGNIYE. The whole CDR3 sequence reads CSAIESGNIYEQYF.

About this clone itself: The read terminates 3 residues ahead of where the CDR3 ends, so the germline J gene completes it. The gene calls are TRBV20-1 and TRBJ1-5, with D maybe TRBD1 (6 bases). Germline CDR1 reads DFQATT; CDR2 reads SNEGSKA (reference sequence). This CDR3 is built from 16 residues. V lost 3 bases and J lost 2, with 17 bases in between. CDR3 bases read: TGCAGTGCTAGGGAAGAGGCAGGGGCTGGCAATCAGCCC. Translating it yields CSAREEAGAGNQP. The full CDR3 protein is CSAREEAGAGNQPQHF.

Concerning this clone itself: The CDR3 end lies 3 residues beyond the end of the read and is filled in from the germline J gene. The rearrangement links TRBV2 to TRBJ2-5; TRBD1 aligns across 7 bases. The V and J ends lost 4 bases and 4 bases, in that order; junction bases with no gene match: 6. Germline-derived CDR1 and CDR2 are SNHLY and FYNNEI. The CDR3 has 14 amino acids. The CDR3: CASSGSRGIETQYF. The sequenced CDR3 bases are TGTGCCAGCAGTGGGAGCAGGGGGATAGAGACC.